Presented here are 19 T cell receptor beta chains from one specimen sequenced in a study of blood T cell repertoires in COVID-19. Sequenced by immunoSEQ multiplex PCR; TCRdb stores in-frame clones only, minus some. This sample has a few hundred thousand clones, with 75% to 90% found just once. Sequenced: peripheral blood. The receptors derive from a woman aged 55-69 years with acute or convalescent COVID-19.

The chain carries TRBV6-5 and TRBJ1-1; 9 positions match TRBD1. The CDR3 runs 14 residues. V lost 0 bases to trimming and J lost 5 bases; unmatched junction nucleotides: 1. Germline values: CDR1 MNHEY, CDR2 SVGAGI. The CDR3 DNA reads TGTGCCAGCAGTTACTCTGGGACAGGGACTGAAGCTTTCTTT. This codes for CASSYSGTGTEAFF.

The rearrangement joins TRBV9 to TRBJ1-3; 7 bases are a match to TRBD1. The CDR3 runs 15 residues. Germline V gene lookup returns CDR1 SGDLS and CDR2 YYNGEE. Trimming took 4 bases from V and 4 from J; bases not matched to a gene: 8. CDR3 nucleotides: TGTGCCAGCAGCCTCCCCGACAGGGACGGAAACACCATATATTTT. Encoded protein: CASSLPDRDGNTIYF.

The J gene is TRBJ2-7, the V gene TRBV9; D not certain. The length of the CDR3 is 13 residues. Germline values: CDR1 SGDLS, CDR2 YYNGEE. The V and J ends lost 2 bases and 0 bases respectively, with 6 bases between them. For the CDR3, the DNA is TGTGCCAGCAGCGTCTCTTCCTCCTACGAGCAGTACTTC. Translation: CASSVSSSYEQYF.

This clone has more than one count but fewer than ten. V usage is TRBV29-1 and J usage is TRBJ1-1; D is unclear. V was pared by 4 bases and J by 0 bases, with 12 bases between. The germline V gene has CDR1 SQVTM and CDR2 ANQGSEA. The CDR3 has 14 amino acids. Here the CDR3 reads CSVVRSFMNTEAFF. CDR3 DNA sequence: TGCAGCGTTGTCCGGAGCTTCATGAACACTGAAGCTTTCTTT.

This clone appeared a few times. The chain couples TRBV7-2 to TRBJ2-1; TRBD2 agrees at 13 bases. This CDR3 is 16 amino acids long. The V segment lost 4 bases and the J segment 3 bases; nucleotides outside the gene matches: 3. The germline CDR1 and CDR2 sequences are SGHTA and FQGNSA. CDR3 nucleotide sequence: TGTGCCAGCAGCTCTCGACTAGCGGGGGGCTACAATGAGCAGTTCTTC. Encoded protein: CASSSRLAGGYNEQFF.

This clone was observed a single time. Written as DNA, the CDR3 is TGTGCCAGCAGCGTAGCGACACACAGCACAGATACGCAGTATTTT. This translates into CASSVATHSTDTQYF. The V gene is TRBV9, the J gene TRBJ2-3; D call uncertain. The CDR3 is 15 residues long. The germline CDR1 and CDR2 sequences are SGDLS and YYNGEE. Trimming left V 0 bases short and J 0 bases short, with 8 bases between.

V usage is TRBV7-3 and J usage is TRBJ1-2; 7 nucleotides agree with TRBD1. Trimming cost V 5 bases and J 4 bases; bases outside gene matches: 4. Germline V gene sequence: CDR1 SGHTA, CDR2 FQGTGA. The length of the CDR3 is 13 residues. The CDR3 loop is CASSPTGLYGYTF. The CDR3, as DNA: TGTGCCAGCAGCCCGACAGGGCTCTATGGCTACACCTTC.

The chain is built from TRBV7-6 and TRBJ2-3; no clear D. Trimming removed 1 base from V and 1 base from J, with 12 bases in between. This CDR3 region has 16 residues. The germline V gene encodes CDR1 SGHVS and CDR2 FNYEAQ. CDR3 protein: CASSLGLAVGTDTQYF. DNA of the CDR3: TGTGCCAGCAGCTTAGGACTTGCAGTGGGCACAGATACGCAGTATTTT. Combining the CDR3 with reference TRBV7-6 and TRBJ2-3 gives the whole variable domain GAGVSQSPRYKVTKRGQDVALRCDPISGHVSLYWYRQALGQGPEFLTYFNYEAQQDKSGLPNDRFSAERPEGSISTLTIQRTEQRDSAMYRCASSLGLAVGTDTQYFGPGTRLTVL.

J is TRBJ1-1 and V is TRBV18, with D uncertain. The length of the CDR3 is 14 residues. V was trimmed by 3 bases and J by 5 bases, leaving 13 bases between them. From germline, CDR1 is KGHSH and CDR2 LQKENI. The CDR3 DNA sequence: TGTGCCAGCTCACCCCCAGCCGGCGGGACTGAAGCTTTCTTT. It is translated as CASSPPAGGTEAFF.

The chain is built from TRBV5-4 and TRBJ2-7; 9 nucleotides line up with TRBD1. Per germline, CDR1 SGHNT and CDR2 YYREEE (reference sequence). There are 15 residues in the CDR3. Trimming removed 4 bases from V and 3 bases from J; junction bases left unmatched: 8. CDR3 bases: TGTGCCAGCAGCCCGCAGGGGACAGGGAACTACGAGCAGTACTTC. This codes for CASSPQGTGNYEQYF.

V is TRBV5-6 and J is TRBJ1-4; TRBD1 might be the D (5 bases). Germline V gives CDR1 SGHDT, CDR2 YYEEEE. Trimming stripped 0 bases from V and 4 bases from J, with 10 bases between. This CDR3 contains 15 residues. CDR3 protein: CASSLEGVVNEKLFF. DNA of the CDR3: TGTGCCAGCAGCTTGGAAGGGGTTGTTAATGAAAAACTGTTTTTT.

This clone was detected a few times. The chain couples TRBV12-5 to TRBJ1-1, with TRBD1 identical over 11 bases. Germline CDR1 LGHNT, CDR2 FRNRAP. CDR3 length: 15 residues. V was clipped by 1 base and J by 6 bases; unmatched bases: 4. The DNA of the CDR3 is TGTGCTAGTGGTTTGGGGACAGGGGGCGCATCTGAAGCTTTCTTT. Its protein product is CASGLGTGGASEAFF.

V is TRBV12-3 or TRBV12-4 and J is TRBJ2-3, with TRBD1 as a possible D gene (5 bases). V was clipped by 8 bases and J by 4 bases, with 13 bases between them. The CDR3 covers 13 residues. CDR3: CASGSRAADTQYF. The CDR3 bases are TGTGCCAGCGGCAGCAGGGCGGCAGATACGCAGTATTTT.

The chain has TRBV2 and TRBJ2-6, with TRBD1 as a possible D gene (6 bases). The germline V and J ends were trimmed by 2 bases and 0 bases, with 11 bases remaining between them. Germline V gene data show CDR1 as SNHLY and CDR2 as FYNNEI. CDR3 length equals 17 residues. The chain's CDR3 is CASSELGRGSGANVLTF. In DNA, the CDR3 is TGTGCCAGCAGTGAATTAGGCAGGGGCTCTGGGGCCAACGTCCTGACTTTC.

V and J are TRBV7-2 and TRBJ2-7; 10 nucleotides match TRBD1. The CDR3 loop spans 14 amino acids. The junction had 5 bases not matched to a gene; V was cut back by 5 bases and J by 4 bases. The germline gives CDR1 SGHTA, CDR2 FQGNSA. The CDR3 bases are TGTGCCAGCAGCCCGGACAGGGGGTTTTACGAGCAGTACTTC. Its translation: CASSPDRGFYEQYF.

The chain couples TRBV6-2 or TRBV6-3 to TRBJ2-1; 12 nucleotides line up with TRBD2. The CDR3 runs 15 residues. Trimming at V came to 2 bases and at J to 15 bases, leaving 11 bases not matched to a gene. The germline V gene has CDR1 MNHEY and CDR2 SVGEGT. CDR3 residues: CASSYDRLAGGWPFF. The CDR3 nucleotides are TGTGCCAGCAGTTACGATCGGCTAGCGGGAGGGTGGCCGTTCTTC.

This sequence joins TRBV24-1 and TRBJ1-5; 7 positions agree with TRBD1. There are 15 residues in the CDR3. The V segment lost 4 bases and the J segment 4 bases; nucleotides outside the gene matches: 6. CDR1 KGHDR and CDR2 SFDVKD come from the germline V gene. CDR3 DNA sequence: TGTGCCACCAGTGACACCAGGACAGGAAATCAGCCCCAGCATTTT. This gives the protein CATSDTRTGNQPQHF.

This clone was recorded only once. The chain couples TRBV7-6 to TRBJ2-5; 8 bases line up with TRBD2. Germline CDR1 reads SGHVS; CDR2 reads FNYEAQ. The CDR3 is made up of 16 amino acids. Trimming at V came to 0 bases and at J to 0 bases, leaving 3 bases not matched to a gene. DNA for the CDR3: TGTGCCAGCAGCTTAGCGGCGGGGGGCAACCAAGAGACCCAGTACTTC. It specifies CASSLAAGGNQETQYF.

The chain joins TRBV2 to TRBJ1-6; a weak D match, TRBD1 (6 bases). The V end lost 7 bases, the J end lost 0 bases, and 10 bases lay between the germline ends. There are 15 residues in the CDR3. Germline V gene lookup returns CDR1 SNHLY and CDR2 FYNNEI. The CDR3 spells CASTDSRSYNSPLHF. The CDR3 DNA reads as TGTGCCAGCACGGACAGCCGCTCCTATAATTCACCCCTCCACTTT.